This paragraph covers one T cell receptor beta chain sequence. In the source study's methods: By means of reference gene primer amplification, nucleated cell counts were estimated. Only in-frame clones appear in the TCRdb table, and some are missing; sequencing was by immunoSEQ multiplex PCR. That table furnishes V, J and clone size, whereas the DNA furnished D and trimming. The sample yields under 80,000 clones, around 83% seen once. This sample was included in a study of blood T cell repertoires in COVID-19. Study details: Samples of COVID-19 (acute and convalescent) were obtained from the United States, Italy and Spain.

CDR3 length equals 13 residues. The V gene lost 7 bases and the J gene lost 6 bases, with 15 bases spanning the gap. The source material was peripheral blood. The rearrangement links TRBV12-3 or TRBV12-4 to TRBJ1-2; weak D call: TRBD1 (6 bases). This TCR was sampled from a woman aged 55-70 years with acute or convalescent COVID-19. CDR3 nucleotide sequence: TGTGCCAGCACCCCGGGAGGGGGTGATGGCTACACCTTC. The encoded protein is CASTPGGGDGYTF.